This entry lists 8 T cell receptor beta chains sequenced from one sample in a study of Graves' ophthalmopathy and Graves' hyperthyroidism. For repertoire sequencing, the TCR beta CDR3 regions were amplified from RNA transcripts. The workflow started with a first-round RT-PCR run with HTBI primers and then moved on to a second-round multiplex PCR. Using its own MiXCR run on the multiplex PCR reads, TCRdb lists one record per CDR3 protein. Among about 620,000 distinct CDR3 sequences listed, 20% to 25% were seen once. Sequenced sample: peripheral blood. These receptors all stem from a woman between 18 and 30 years old with stable Graves' hyperthyroidism. Some clones in this sample may be carry-over from other donors' samples.

This clonotype was seen repeatedly, ten times or more. The chain uses TRBV27 and TRBJ1-2; TRBD1 aligns across 9 bases. Germline CDR1 reads MNHEY; CDR2 reads SMNVEV (reference sequence). Trimming took 1 base from V and 5 from J; bases not matched to a gene: 8. CDR3 length: 16 residues. The CDR3 here is CASSLYSRDRAYGYTF. The CDR3 nucleotides read TGTGCCAGCAGTTTATATTCCCGGGACAGGGCTTATGGCTACACCTTC.

This clonotype appeared many times. The J gene is TRBJ1-2, the V gene TRBV6-1, with D maybe TRBD1 (5 bases). CDR3 length equals 12 residues. V dropped 8 bases and J dropped 3 bases, with 10 bases sitting between them. Germline V gene data show CDR1 as MNHNS and CDR2 as SASEGT. As DNA, the CDR3 is TGTGCCAGCCTCGGGACTGACTATGGCTACACCTTC. It specifies CASLGTDYGYTF.

The DNA of the CDR3 is TGTGCCAGCAGCCCTACTCCCCGGACGCGCCTCTACGAGCAGTACTTC. Translated: CASSPTPRTRLYEQYF. The rearrangement uses TRBV28 and TRBJ2-7; D gene unclear. The germline V gene encodes CDR1 MDHEN and CDR2 SYDVKM. The V and J ends lost 6 bases and 3 bases respectively, with 21 bases between them. CDR3 length: 16 amino acids.

This clonotype was picked up many times. One end of the junction is discordant with germline, which a read error may explain. V and J are TRBV11-2 and TRBJ1-5, with unresolved D. The CDR3 is 15 residues long. CDR1 SGHAT and CDR2 FQNNGV come from the germline V gene. CDR3 amino acids: CASSLEPYSNQPQHF. The DNA of the CDR3 is TGTGCCAGCAGCCTAGAACCCTATAGCAATCAGCCCCAGCATTTT. Variable domain in full (rest from reference TRBV11-2 and TRBJ1-5): EAGVAQSPRYKIIEKRQSVAFWCNPISGHATLYWYQQILGQGPKLLIQFQNNGVVDDSQLPKDRFSAERLKGVDSTLKIQPAKLEDSAVYLCASSLEPYSNQPQHFGDGTRLSIL.

This chain connects TRBV25-1 to TRBJ2-2; 10 bases are a match to TRBD2. The CDR3 consists of 19 residues. CDR1 and CDR2 from the germline V gene are MGHDK and SYGVNS. V gave up 1 base and J gave up 6 bases; unmatched junction bases: 14. The CDR3: CASSESIGGLAGVPGELFF. CDR3 nucleotide sequence: TGTGCCAGCAGTGAATCGATAGGGGGGCTAGCGGGAGTGCCCGGGGAGCTGTTTTTT.

J is TRBJ2-7 and V is TRBV19; D possibly matches TRBD1 or TRBD2 (5 bases each). The ends were cut back, 6 bases at V and 0 bases at J, with 9 bases in the middle. Germline CDR1 and CDR2: LNHDA and SQIVND (reference sequence). CDR3 length: 13 amino acids. CDR3 loop: CASSGANSYEQYF. The CDR3 region has the DNA TGTGCCAGTAGCGGGGCGAACTCCTACGAGCAGTACTTC.

This clonotype was detected ten times or more. The chain combines TRBV11-1 with TRBJ2-7; 10 bases match TRBD1. The CDR3 consists of 15 residues. The V gene's germline CDR1 is SGHAT and CDR2 FQDESV (reference sequence). After removal of 8 bases from V and 3 bases from J, the junction contained 10 bases not matched to a gene. Here the CDR3 reads CASLPGQGSFYEQYF. CDR3 DNA: TGTGCCAGCCTGCCGGGACAGGGGAGTTTCTACGAGCAGTACTTC.

This clonotype was counted ten times or more. V gene TRBV28 combines with J gene TRBJ2-5; D may be TRBD1 or TRBD2 (7 bases each). Germline CDR1 and CDR2: MDHEN and SYDVKM. The CDR3 is 14 amino acids. The V gene lost 11 bases and the J gene lost 1 base, with 17 bases spanning the gap. The CDR3, as DNA: TGTGCCTCCAGGGAGGGGGCCCGCCAAGAGACCCAGTACTTC. This gives the protein CASREGARQETQYF.